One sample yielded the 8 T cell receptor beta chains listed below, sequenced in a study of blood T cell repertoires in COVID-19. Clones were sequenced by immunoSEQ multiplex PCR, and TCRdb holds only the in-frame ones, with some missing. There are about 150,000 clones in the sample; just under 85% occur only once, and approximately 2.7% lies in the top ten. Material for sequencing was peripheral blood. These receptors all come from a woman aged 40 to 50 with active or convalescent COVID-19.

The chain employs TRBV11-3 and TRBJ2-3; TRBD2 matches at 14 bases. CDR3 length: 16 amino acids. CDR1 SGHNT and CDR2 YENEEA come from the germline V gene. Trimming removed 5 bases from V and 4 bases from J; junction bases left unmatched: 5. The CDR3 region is CASSPRGLAGADTQYF. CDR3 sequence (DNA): TGTGCCAGCAGCCCGAGGGGACTAGCGGGAGCAGATACGCAGTATTTT.

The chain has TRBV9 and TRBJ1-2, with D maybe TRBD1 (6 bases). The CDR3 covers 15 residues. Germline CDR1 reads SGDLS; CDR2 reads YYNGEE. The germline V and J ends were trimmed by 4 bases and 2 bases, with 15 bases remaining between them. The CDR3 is CASSPSDRSNYGYTF. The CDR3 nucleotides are TGTGCCAGCAGCCCGTCAGACAGGTCCAACTATGGCTACACCTTC.

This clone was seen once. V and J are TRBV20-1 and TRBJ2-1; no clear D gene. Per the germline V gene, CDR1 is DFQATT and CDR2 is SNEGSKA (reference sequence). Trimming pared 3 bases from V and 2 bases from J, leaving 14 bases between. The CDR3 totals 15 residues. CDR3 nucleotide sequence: TGCAGTGCTAGTAGAGATGAGCACGCCTACAATGAGCAGTTCTTC. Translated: CSASRDEHAYNEQFF.

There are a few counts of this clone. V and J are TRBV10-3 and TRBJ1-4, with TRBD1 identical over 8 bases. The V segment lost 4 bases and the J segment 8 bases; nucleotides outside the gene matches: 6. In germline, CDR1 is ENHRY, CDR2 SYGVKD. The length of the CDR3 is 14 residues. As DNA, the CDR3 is TGTGCCATCAGTGGAGGACAGGGAGAGGAAAAACTGTTTTTT. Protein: CAISGGQGEEKLFF.

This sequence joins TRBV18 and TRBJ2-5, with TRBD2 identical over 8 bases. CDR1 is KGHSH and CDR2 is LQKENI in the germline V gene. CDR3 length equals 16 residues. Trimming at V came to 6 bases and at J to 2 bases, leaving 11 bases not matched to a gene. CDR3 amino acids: CASSRPTLAGQETQYF. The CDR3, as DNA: TGTGCCAGCTCGCGGCCCACCTTAGCGGGGCAAGAGACCCAGTACTTC. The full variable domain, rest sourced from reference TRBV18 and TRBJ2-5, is NAGVMQNPRHLVRRRGQEARLRCSPMKGHSHVYWYRQLPEEGLKFMVYLQKENIIDESGMPKERFSAEFPKEGPSILRIQQVVRGDSAAYFCASSRPTLAGQETQYFGPGTRLLVL.

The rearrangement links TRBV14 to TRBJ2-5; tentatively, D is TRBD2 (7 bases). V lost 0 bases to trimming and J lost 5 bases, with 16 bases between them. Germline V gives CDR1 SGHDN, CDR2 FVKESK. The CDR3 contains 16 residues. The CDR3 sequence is CASSQDSRGARETQYF. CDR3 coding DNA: TGTGCCAGCAGCCAAGATTCCCGGGGGGCGAGGGAGACCCAGTACTTC.

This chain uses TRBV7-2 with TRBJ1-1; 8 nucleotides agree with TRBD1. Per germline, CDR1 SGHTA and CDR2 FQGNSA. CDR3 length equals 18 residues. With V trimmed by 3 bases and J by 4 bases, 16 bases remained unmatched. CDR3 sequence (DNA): TGTGCCAGCAGCTTTCTGGACAGGGCCCCCAGAAGGAGCACTGAAGCTTTCTTT. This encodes CASSFLDRAPRRSTEAFF.

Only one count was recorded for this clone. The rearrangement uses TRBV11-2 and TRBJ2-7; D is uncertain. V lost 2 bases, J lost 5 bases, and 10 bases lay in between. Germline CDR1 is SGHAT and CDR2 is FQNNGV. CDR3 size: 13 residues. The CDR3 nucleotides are TGTGCCAGCAGCTTATTAGCCCAGAACGAGCAGTACTTC. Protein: CASSLLAQNEQYF.